The clone carrying this T cell receptor beta chain was counted ten times or more. Its antigen is unknown. In the original processing: A classifier for distant metastasis in papillary thyroid cancer was constructed using CDR3 differences observed across clinicopathological groups. TCRdb ran MiXCR on the PCR reads. The V and J calls come from TCRdb's annotation, not from the publication. This table has around 40,000 clones, about 18% appearing once. The data were obtained in a study of metastatic and nonmetastatic thyroid tumors. Study context: Patients with malignant and benign thyroid disease provided blood and tumor or nodule tissue, whose repertoires were compared.

All patients reached thyroid surgery having received no treatment beforehand. The CDR3 runs 15 residues. CDR1 is SGHAT and CDR2 is FQDESV in the germline V gene (reference sequence). With 8 bases clipped from V and 7 bases from J, the junction kept 13 bases outside the gene matches. Regarding the study as a whole: In blood and tumor, TCR beta diversity was reportedly significantly higher in malignant thyroid tumors than in benign nodules.

Sequencing was carried out using blood. The TCR originated in a male donor with papillary thyroid cancer or a benign thyroid nodule (not recorded which). Some clones in this sample may be carry-over from other donors' samples. The rearrangement uses TRBV11-1 and TRBJ2-1; 8 nucleotides align to TRBD2. CDR3 in amino acids: CASGTRAGGRNEQFF. The CDR3 nucleotides read TGTGCCAGCGGGACTCGGGCGGGGGGCAGGAATGAGCAGTTCTTC.